This T cell receptor beta chain derives from a study of blood T cell repertoires in COVID-19 (dated by TCRdb to the early 2020s). At the level of the whole study: Samples from collaborators originated in the United States, Italy and Spain and spanned both the acute and convalescent phases of COVID-19. The prospective study material was composed of cDNA or gDNA derived from T cells, B-cell-depleted T cells, or PBMCs. Subjects who had been exposed to COVID-19, were actively infected with it, or had recovered from it provided the deeply sampled blood TCRbeta repertoires that made up the dataset. A freely available public database, intended as a resource for researchers studying the immune response to SARS-CoV-2, is where the repertoires were released. The samples were drawn from the first 160 participants of the ongoing ImmuneRACE study and from over 950 subjects provided by 6 global collaborators. A de-identified subject ID, COVID-19 status, age in years and sex were almost always included in the sample metadata. Where HLA class I and class II types were available, the types were taken from metadata supplied by the sample provider, not from assay-based typing.

Points on this clone: There is no known antigen for this receptor. No much larger clone is present one base from it, and per-base qualities are unavailable.

TCRbeta CDR3 regions were amplified from genomic DNA by means of the immunoSEQ Assay, a bias-controlled multiplex PCR. Per the original workflow: The number of nucleated cells in each sample was estimated by amplification of reference gene primers within the assay. Sequence reads were collapsed and filtered to measure the absolute abundance of every unique TCRbeta CDR3 rearrangement. Productive Simpson clonality was computed per sample as the square root of Simpson's diversity index over productive rearrangements. The clones in this table, taken by TCRdb from immuneACCESS, are in-frame only. Not every clone is retained; where verified, under half of the shortfall comes from an unresolved V gene, and the cause of the rest is unknown. The V and J calls and clone size are taken from that table; D and trimming were inferred from the DNA. This sample holds approximately 300,000 clones; roughly nine tenths were observed only once. In total, the top ten clones hold 3.9% of the sample.

Measured from the cysteine to the phenylalanine, the CDR3 is 13 residues long. Only the CDR3 region is kept as DNA, spanning 39 bases read in frame from base 1. Reading the germline V gene (reference sequence) gives CDR1 DFQATT and CDR2 SNEGSKA. The germline ends are 11 bases apart after V is trimmed by 4 bases and J by 4 bases. Participants in the prospective study were enrolled through a virtual design, were aged roughly 18 to 90 years, and lived in roughly 25 United States geographic areas. In the prospective study, participants were assigned to cohorts based on the clinical history participants reported in a screening survey and a study questionnaire. Exposed participants had been in contact, within 2 weeks of entering the study, with a person who had a PCR-confirmed or clinician-diagnosed case of COVID-19. In the prospective study, mobile phlebotomists collected whole blood, serum and a nasopharyngeal or oropharyngeal swab from each participant. Additional blood draws and questionnaires over an approximately 2-month period could optionally be provided by prospective study participants. Prospective study blood samples were shipped either frozen or at room temperature before DNA extraction.

Overall results and qualifications from the work: How much clinical and demographic metadata was included differed by source and by participant, and the metadata was provided uncurated.

The V and J segments used are TRBV20-1 and TRBJ1-5; 6 matching bases give a weak D call of TRBD1. Specimen: PBMCs or T cells enriched from blood (not recorded which). The receptor's source is a woman under 40 who had been exposed to COVID-19. The encoded CDR3 is CSATETGNQPQHF. In nucleotide form, the sequence is TGCAGTGCTACTGAAACAGGGAATCAGCCCCAGCATTTT.